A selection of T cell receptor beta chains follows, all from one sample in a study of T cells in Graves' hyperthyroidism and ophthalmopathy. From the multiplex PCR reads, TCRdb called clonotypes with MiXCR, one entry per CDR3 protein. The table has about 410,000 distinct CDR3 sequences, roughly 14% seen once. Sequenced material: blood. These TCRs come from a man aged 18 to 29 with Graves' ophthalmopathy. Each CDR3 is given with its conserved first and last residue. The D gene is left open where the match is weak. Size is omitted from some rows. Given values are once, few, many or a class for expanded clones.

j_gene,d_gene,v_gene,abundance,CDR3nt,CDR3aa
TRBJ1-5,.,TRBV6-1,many,TGTGCCAGCAGTGAACCTGGGCGGCCCGATCAGCCCCAGCATTTT,CASSEPGRPDQPQHF
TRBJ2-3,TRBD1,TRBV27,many,TGTGCCAGCACCAAGGGACAGGGGTTTGGAGATACGCAGTATTTT,CASTKGQGFGDTQYF
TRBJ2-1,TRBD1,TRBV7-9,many,TGTGCCAGCAGTCATACCGGGACAGGGTGGTACAATGAGCAGTTCTTC,CASSHTGTGWYNEQFF
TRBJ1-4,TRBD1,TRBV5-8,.,TGTGCCAGCAGCTTGGGACAGGGAGCCCTAATGACTAATGAAAAACTGTTTTTT,CASSLGQGALMTNEKLFF
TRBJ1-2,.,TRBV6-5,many,TGTGCCAGCAGTTACTCGAGTATCGCCGGAGCTAACTATGGCTACACCTTC,CASSYSSIAGANYGYTF
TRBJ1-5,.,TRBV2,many,TGTGCCAGCAGTTTTGACGGTAGCAATCAGCCCCAGCATTTT,CASSFDGSNQPQHF
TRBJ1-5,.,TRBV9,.,TGTGCCAGCAGCGTAGGAACAGTTTATCAGCCCCAGCATTTT,CASSVGTVYQPQHF
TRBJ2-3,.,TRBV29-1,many,TGCAGCTTACGAGGCCCCACAACAGATACGCAGTATTTT,CSLRGPTTDTQYF
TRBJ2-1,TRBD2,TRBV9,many,TGTGCCAGCAGCGTACTAGCGGGAGTCGACGCAGGCAATGAGCAGTTCTTC,CASSVLAGVDAGNEQFF
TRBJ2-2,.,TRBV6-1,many,TGTGCCAGCAGTGAAGTCCCTGCAGGGAGCCTGTTTTTT,CASSEVPAGSLFF
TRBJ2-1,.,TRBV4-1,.,TGCGCCAGCAGCCGGGATCCGAGCCCCGATGAGCAGTTCTTC,CASSRDPSPDEQFF
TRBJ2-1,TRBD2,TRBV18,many,TGTGCCAGCTCACCTTGGGAGGGCCGGGACAATGAGCAGTTCTTC,CASSPWEGRDNEQFF
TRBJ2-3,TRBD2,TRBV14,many,TGTGCCACCTCAAGGACTAGCGGTTACACAGATACGCAGTATTTT,CATSRTSGYTDTQYF
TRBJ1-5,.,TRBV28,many,TGTGCCAGCAGTTTCGCAGGGGCGCAACTAAATCAGCCCCAGCATTTT,CASSFAGAQLNQPQHF
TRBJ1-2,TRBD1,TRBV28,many,TGTGCCAGCAGAATTCCCCAGGGGGCAGCTGGCTACACCTTC,CASRIPQGAAGYTF
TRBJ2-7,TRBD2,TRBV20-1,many,TGCAGTGCTAGAGATTGGACTAGCTCGGCCTACGAGCAGTACTTC,CSARDWTSSAYEQYF
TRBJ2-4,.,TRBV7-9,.,TGTGCCAGCAGCTCCGGCGACATTCAGTACTTC,CASSSGDIQYF
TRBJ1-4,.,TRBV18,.,TGTGCCAGCTCACCTCGGGCGGGTCATGAAAAACTGTTTTTT,CASSPRAGHEKLFF
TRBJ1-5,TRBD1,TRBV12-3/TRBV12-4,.,TGTGCCAGCAGCCCTAAGGGGGCCGGGCAGCCCCAGCATTTT,CASSPKGAGQPQHF
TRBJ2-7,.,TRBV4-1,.,TGCGCCAGCAGCCAAGGGAGTGCCGGGGGCTACGAGCAGTACTTC,CASSQGSAGGYEQYF
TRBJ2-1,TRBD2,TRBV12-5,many,TGTGCTAGTGGTTTGGTACTAGCGGGAGAATACAATGAGCAGTTCTTC,CASGLVLAGEYNEQFF
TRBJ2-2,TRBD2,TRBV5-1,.,TGCGCCAGCAGCTGGGATGAACTAGCGGGAGTATCCGGGGAGCTGTTTTTT,CASSWDELAGVSGELFF
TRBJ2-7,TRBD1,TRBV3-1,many,TGTGCCAGCAGCCAAGAATGGGGACGGGACAGGGGCTCCTACGAGCAGTACTTC,CASSQEWGRDRGSYEQYF
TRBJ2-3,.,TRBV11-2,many,TGTGCCAGCAGCTTAGAGGGCGGGATAAGGACGCAGTATTTT,CASSLEGGIRTQYF
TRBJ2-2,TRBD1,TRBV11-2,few,TGTGCCAGCAGCTTAGATAAAGGGGGCGTTACCGGGGAGCTGTTTTTT,CASSLDKGGVTGELFF
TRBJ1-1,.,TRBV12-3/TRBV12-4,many,TGTGCCAGCAGTTTAACAGAAATGAACACTGAAGCTTTCTTT,CASSLTEMNTEAFF
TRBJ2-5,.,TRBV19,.,TGTGCCAGTAGTATACAGGGCGTACGGACCCAGTACTTC,CASSIQGVRTQYF
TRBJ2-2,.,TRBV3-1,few,TGTGCCAGCAGCCAAGATCTAGGGGCCTCCACCGGGGAGCTGTTTTTT,CASSQDLGASTGELFF
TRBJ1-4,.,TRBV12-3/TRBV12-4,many,TGTGCCAGCAGCCTTACTGGGAATGAAAAACTGTTTTTT,CASSLTGNEKLFF
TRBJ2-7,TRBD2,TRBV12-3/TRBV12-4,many,TGTGCCAGCAGTTTAATTGGGACTAGCGGAAGCGAGCAGTACTTC,CASSLIGTSGSEQYF
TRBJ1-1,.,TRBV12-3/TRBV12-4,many,TGTGCCAGCACCTCCCTCGGGAACACTGAAGCTTTCTTT,CASTSLGNTEAFF
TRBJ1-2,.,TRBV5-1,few,TGCGCCAGCAGCTTGGAAGGGCAGCCTGCCCCCTATGGCTACACCTTC,CASSLEGQPAPYGYTF
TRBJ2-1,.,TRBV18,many,TGTGCCAGCTCACCTGATAAGTGGAGCTCCTACAATGAGCAGTTCTTC,CASSPDKWSSYNEQFF
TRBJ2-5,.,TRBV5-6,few,TGTGCCAGCAGCCAAAAATCAGGGGTCAGCGAGACCCAGTACTTC,CASSQKSGVSETQYF
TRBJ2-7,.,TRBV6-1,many,TGTGCCAGCAGTGCTGGAGGTCCCTACGAGCAGTACTTC,CASSAGGPYEQYF
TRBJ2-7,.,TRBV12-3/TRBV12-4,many,TGTGCCAGCAGTTTTGGGGGCTTGTTCTACGAGCAGTACTTC,CASSFGGLFYEQYF